The source of this T cell receptor beta chain is a study of identifying expanded T cells in peripheral blood (dated by TCRdb to about 2019). Regarding the study in general: Technical replicates were generated by sequencing separate aliquots of the same genomic DNA pool, and four replicates were compared pairwise. The paper as a whole reports these results and caveats: The authors expected that over much longer intervals, such as months to years, biological variance in healthy repertoires might increase even further. The binomial model flagged about 1.2 differentially abundant clones between technical replicates, compared with approximately 16 over two weeks and 18 to 20 over about 4 weeks. Variance in clone template counts between roughly 2-week samples significantly increased with total template count across all healthy donors. Across all healthy-donor time intervals, the beta-binomial model significantly lowered both the number of clones called differentially abundant and the false-positive rate.

No immune events, such as infections, were documented for the healthy donors during the collection period. Time-dependent variance in a beta-binomial model of T-cell clone differential abundance was calibrated using healthy-donor blood repertoires as a training cohort. The training cohort was composed of some ten healthy donors, 3 female and 7 male. On average the donors were around 39 years old, and their ages spanned about 29 to 65 years. Whole blood was collected from each healthy donor at three time points spaced roughly two weeks apart and obtained from a commercial supplier. For immunosequencing, genomic DNA was extracted from whole blood that had not been sorted. The immunoSEQ Assay, which uses bias-controlled multiplex PCR amplification of genomic DNA, was used to profile TCRbeta CDR3 regions. On the study's bioinformatics: To quantify the absolute abundance of each unique TCRbeta CDR3 region, the sequences were collapsed and filtered. Two models were used to test differential abundance: a binomial model (Fisher-equivalent) and a beta-binomial model that adds time-dependent variance fitted from healthy donors. Clones with fewer than 5 combined templates were removed, and differential abundance was called for clones with a Benjamini-Hochberg FDR below 0.01. Beta-binomial variance was modeled as a function of total template count across the two samples using the form v = (b*log(k)+a)^2. TCRdb provides this immuneACCESS table in a form limited to in-frame rearrangements. Some clones are lacking; in checked studies, under half of them reflect an unresolved V gene, and why the rest are absent is not known. V, J and clone size derive from that table, while D and trimming were established from the DNA sequence. The sample records 50,000 to 75,000 clones, about 85% of which are singletons. Together, the top ten hold approximately 19% of the sample.

V is cut by 0 bases and J by 3 bases, and the space between the germline ends is 8 bases. Via the germline V gene (reference sequence), CDR1 is GTSNPN and CDR2 SVGIG. Measured from the cysteine to the phenylalanine, the CDR3 is 13 residues long. Solely the CDR3 DNA is kept, with 39 bases framed from the first base. Comment on this clone: Its antigen is still unknown. Per-base quality was not reported, and no clone a single base away is much larger than it.

In this chain, TRBV30 is recombined with TRBJ1-1; the D gene is not confidently resolved. Sequences were obtained from blood. The clonotype was recovered from a person between 18 and 69 years old in good health. The base sequence is TGTGCCTGGAGTGTTGAGGAGTACACTGAAGCTTTCTTT. It codes for CAWSVEEYTEAFF.